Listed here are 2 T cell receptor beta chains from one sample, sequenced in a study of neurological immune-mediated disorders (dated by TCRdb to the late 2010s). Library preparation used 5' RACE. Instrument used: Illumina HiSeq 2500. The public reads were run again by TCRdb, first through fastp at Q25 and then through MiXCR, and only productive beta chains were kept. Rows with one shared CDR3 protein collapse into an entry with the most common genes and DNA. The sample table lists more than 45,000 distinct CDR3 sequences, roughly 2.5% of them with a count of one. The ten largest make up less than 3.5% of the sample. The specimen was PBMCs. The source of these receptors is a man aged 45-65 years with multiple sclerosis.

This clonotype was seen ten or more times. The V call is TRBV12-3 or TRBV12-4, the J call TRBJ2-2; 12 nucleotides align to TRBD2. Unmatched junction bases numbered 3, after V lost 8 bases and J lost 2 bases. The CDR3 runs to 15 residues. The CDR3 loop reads CASGLAGINTGELFF. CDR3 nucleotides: TGTGCCAGCGGACTAGCGGGGATTAACACCGGGGAGCTGTTTTTT.

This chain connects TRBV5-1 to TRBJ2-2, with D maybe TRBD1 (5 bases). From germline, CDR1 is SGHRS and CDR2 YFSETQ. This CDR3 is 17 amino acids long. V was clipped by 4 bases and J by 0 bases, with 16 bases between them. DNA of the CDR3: TGCGCCAGCAGCCCTAGGTCAGGGTATACGAACACCGGGGAGCTGTTTTTT. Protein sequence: CASSPRSGYTNTGELFF.